The clone carrying this TCR beta chain showed up just a few times. Its matching antigen is unknown. In the naive CD8 group, cells lacked CD45RO and were positively selected for CCR7, so terminally differentiated effector memory CD45RA+ cells were left out. Generated by immunoSEQ multiplex PCR, the TCRdb table keeps only in-frame clones and is missing some. The sample shows around 1,900,000 clones, around 93% of them seen only once. The germline V gene has CDR1 LGHNA and CDR2 YSLEER. V lost 3 bases to trimming and J lost 6 bases; unmatched junction nucleotides: 5. The CDR3 has 14 amino acids. The data originate from a study of shared clonotypes between healthy human individuals. Study overall: The study used three CD4 naive, three CD4 memory, two CD8 naive and one CD8 memory plate per donor.

Study observations and caveats: Blood alone was sampled, and tissue repertoires likely differ.

The chain employs TRBV4-3 and TRBJ1-2; TRBD1 matches at 9 bases. This receptor was identified in a man aged 18 to 29 in good health. Some clones in this sample may be carry-over from other donors' samples. The specimen sequenced was naive CD8+ T cells from PBMCs. The CDR3 nucleotides are TGCGCCAGCAGCCAGGGAGACAGGGGGGATGGCTACACCTTC. It encodes CASSQGDRGDGYTF.